Below, 2 T cell receptor beta chains from the same sample are listed, as sequenced in a study of CD4 T cells in relation to SARS-CoV-2 and coronaviruses. Some clones are missing from TCRdb's copy, which holds only in-frame ones; the method was immunoSEQ multiplex PCR. Of 55,000 to 70,000 clones in the sample, just over 90% are singletons; the top ten hold about 0.23%. The unexposed donors gave CD4+ T cells in 2011-2018, prior to COVID-19. The source material was naive CD4+ T cells from PBMCs. Subset: naive CD4+ T cells isolated by negative enrichment. The receptors shown here come from a human donor in good health.

The chain uses TRBV18 and TRBJ1-1, with D maybe TRBD1 (5 bases). The CDR3 consists of 13 residues. The germline V gene encodes CDR1 KGHSH and CDR2 LQKENI. Trimming removed 4 bases from V and 6 bases from J, with 12 bases in between. CDR3 in amino acids: CASSLSLGAEAFF. The CDR3 coding sequence is TGTGCCAGCTCACTTAGTCTGGGGGCTGAAGCTTTCTTT.

The chain has TRBV24-1 and TRBJ1-1; no definite D call. V shed 5 bases and J shed 1 base, with 7 bases lying between them. Germline loops: CDR1 KGHDR, CDR2 SFDVKD. This CDR3 has 13 amino acids. The CDR3 protein is CATSGAGNTEAFF. In DNA form, the CDR3 reads TGTGCCACCAGTGGGGCAGGGAACACTGAAGCTTTCTTT.